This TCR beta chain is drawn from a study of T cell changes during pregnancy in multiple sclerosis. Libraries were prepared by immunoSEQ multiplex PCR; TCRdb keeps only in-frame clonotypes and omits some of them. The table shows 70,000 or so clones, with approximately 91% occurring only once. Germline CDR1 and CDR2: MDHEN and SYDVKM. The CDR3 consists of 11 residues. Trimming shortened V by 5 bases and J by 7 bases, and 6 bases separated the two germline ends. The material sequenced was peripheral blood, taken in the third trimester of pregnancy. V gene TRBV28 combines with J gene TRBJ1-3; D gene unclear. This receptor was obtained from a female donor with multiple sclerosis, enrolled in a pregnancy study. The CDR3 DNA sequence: TGTGCCAGCAGTCGACTGAACACCATATATTTT. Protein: CASSRLNTIYF.